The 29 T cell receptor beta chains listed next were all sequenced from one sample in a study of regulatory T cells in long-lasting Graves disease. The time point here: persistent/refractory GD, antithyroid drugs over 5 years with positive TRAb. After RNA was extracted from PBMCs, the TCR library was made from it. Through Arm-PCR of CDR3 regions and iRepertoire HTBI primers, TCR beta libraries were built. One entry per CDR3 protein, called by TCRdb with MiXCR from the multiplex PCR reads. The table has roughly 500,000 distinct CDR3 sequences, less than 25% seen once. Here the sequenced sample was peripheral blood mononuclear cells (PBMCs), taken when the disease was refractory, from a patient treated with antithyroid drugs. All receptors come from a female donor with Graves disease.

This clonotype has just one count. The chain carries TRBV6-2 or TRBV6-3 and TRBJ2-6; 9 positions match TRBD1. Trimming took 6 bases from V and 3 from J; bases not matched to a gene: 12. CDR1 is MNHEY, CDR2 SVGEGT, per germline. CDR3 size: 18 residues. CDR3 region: CASSGSRDRALGANVLTF. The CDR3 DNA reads TGTGCCAGCAGCGGAAGCCGGGACAGGGCTCTTGGGGCCAACGTCCTGACTTTC.

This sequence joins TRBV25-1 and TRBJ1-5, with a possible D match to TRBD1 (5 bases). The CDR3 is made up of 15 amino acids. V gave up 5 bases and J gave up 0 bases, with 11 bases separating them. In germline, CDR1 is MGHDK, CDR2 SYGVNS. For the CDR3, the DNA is TGTGCCAGCAGTTCGGGACTGCCTAGCAATCAGCCCCAGCATTTT. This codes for CASSSGLPSNQPQHF.

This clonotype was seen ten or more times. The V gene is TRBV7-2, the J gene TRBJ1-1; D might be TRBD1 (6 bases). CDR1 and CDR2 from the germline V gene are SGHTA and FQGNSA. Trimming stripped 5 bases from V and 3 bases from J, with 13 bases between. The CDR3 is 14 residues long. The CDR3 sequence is CASSIQGSYTEAFF. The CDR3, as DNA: TGTGCCAGCAGCATACAGGGTTCGTACACTGAAGCTTTCTTT. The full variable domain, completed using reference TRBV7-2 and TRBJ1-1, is GAGVSQSPSNKVTEKGKDVELRCDPISGHTALYWYRQSLGQGLEFLIYFQGNSAPDKSGLPSDRFSAERTGGSVSTLTIQRTQQEDSAVYLCASSIQGSYTEAFFGQGTRLTVV.

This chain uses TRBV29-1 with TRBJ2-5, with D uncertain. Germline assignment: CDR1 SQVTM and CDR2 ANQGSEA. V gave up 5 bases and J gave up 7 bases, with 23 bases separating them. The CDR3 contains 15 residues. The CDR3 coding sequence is TGCAGCGTTATTCGAAGTAGGGCGGATCCAGGGACCCAGTACTTC. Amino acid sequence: CSVIRSRADPGTQYF.

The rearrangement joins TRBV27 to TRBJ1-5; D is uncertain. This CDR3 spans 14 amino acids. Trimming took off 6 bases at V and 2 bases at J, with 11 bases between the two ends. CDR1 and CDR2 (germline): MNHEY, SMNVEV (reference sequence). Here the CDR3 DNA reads TGTGCCAGCAGCGGGCTTTGGGGCAATCAGCCCCAGCATTTT. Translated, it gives CASSGLWGNQPQHF.

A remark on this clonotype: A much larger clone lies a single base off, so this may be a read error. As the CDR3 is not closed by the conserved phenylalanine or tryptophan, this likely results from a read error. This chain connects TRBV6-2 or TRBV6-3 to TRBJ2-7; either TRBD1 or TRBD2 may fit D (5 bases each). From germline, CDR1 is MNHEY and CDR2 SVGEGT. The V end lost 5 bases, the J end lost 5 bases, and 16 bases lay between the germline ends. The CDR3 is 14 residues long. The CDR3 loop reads CASSEDPGTHEQYS. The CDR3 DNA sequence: TGTGCCAGCAGTGAAGATCCAGGGACCCACGAGCAGTACTCC.

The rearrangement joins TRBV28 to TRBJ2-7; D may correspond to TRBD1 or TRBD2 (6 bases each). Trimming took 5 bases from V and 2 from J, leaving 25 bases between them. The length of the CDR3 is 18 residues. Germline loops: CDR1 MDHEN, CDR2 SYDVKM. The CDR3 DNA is TGTGCCAGCAGTCGGGGGACACAGTTTCGGTTAAGTCCCTACGAGCAGTACTTC. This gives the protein CASSRGTQFRLSPYEQYF. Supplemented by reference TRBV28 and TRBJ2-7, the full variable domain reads DVKVTQSSRYLVKRTGEKVFLECVQDMDHENMFWYRQDPGLGLRLIYFSYDVKMKEKGDIPEGYSVSREKKERFSLILESASTNQTSMYLCASSRGTQFRLSPYEQYFGPGTRLTVT.

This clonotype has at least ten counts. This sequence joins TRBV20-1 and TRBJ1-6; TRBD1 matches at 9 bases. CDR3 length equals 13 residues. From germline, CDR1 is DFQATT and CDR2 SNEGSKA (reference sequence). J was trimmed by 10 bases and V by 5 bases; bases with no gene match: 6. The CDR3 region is CSAGTGPSSPLHF. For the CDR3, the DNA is TGCAGTGCTGGGACAGGGCCATCGTCACCCCTCCACTTT.

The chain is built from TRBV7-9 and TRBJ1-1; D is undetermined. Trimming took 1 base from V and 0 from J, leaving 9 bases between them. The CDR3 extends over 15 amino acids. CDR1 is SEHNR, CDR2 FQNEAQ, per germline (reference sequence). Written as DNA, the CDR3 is TGTGCCAGCAGCTTAGTCGCCCAGATGAACACTGAAGCTTTCTTT. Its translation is CASSLVAQMNTEAFF.

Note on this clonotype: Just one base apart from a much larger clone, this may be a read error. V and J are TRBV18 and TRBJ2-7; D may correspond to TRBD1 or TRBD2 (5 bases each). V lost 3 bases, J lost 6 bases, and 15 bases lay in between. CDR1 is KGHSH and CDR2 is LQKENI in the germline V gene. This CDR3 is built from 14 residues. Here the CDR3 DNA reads TGTGCCAGCTCACCTCAGACAGAGGGCATCGAGCAGTACTTC. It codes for CASSPQTEGIEQYF.

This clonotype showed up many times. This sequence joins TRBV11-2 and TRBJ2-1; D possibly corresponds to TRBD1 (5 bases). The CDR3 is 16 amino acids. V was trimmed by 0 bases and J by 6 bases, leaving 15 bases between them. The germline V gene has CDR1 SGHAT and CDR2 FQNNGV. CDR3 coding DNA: TGTGCCAGCAGCTTAGAGGCGGCAGGGCCGCTCAATGAGCAGTTCTTC. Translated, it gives CASSLEAAGPLNEQFF.

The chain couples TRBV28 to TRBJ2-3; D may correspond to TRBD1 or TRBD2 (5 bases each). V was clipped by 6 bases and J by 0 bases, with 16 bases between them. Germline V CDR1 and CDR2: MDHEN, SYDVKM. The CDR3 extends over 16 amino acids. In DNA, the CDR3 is TGTGCCAGCAGCCATCCTCGGGGCTCTAGCACAGATACGCAGTATTTT. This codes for CASSHPRGSSTDTQYF. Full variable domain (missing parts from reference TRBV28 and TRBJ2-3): DVKVTQSSRYLVKRTGEKVFLECVQDMDHENMFWYRQDPGLGLRLIYFSYDVKMKEKGDIPEGYSVSREKKERFSLILESASTNQTSMYLCASSHPRGSSTDTQYFGPGTRLTVL.

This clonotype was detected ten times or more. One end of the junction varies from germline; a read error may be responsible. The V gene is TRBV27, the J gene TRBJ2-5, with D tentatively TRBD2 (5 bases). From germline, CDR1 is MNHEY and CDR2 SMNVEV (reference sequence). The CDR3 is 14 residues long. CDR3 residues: CASILSGTRETQYF. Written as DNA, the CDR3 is TGTGCCAGCATTTTATCGGGTACTAGAGAGACCCAGTACTTC.

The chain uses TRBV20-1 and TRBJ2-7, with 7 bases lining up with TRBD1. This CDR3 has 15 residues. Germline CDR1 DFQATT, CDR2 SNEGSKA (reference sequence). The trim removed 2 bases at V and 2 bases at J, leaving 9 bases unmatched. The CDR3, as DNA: TGCAGTGCTAGACTCCGGGACAGAGGAGCCTACGAGCAGTACTTC. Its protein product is CSARLRDRGAYEQYF.

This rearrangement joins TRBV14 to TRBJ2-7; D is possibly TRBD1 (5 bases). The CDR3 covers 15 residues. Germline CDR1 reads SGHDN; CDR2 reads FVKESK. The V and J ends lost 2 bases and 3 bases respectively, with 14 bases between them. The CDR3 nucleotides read TGTGCCAGCAGCCAATACTCCCCAGGGATCTACGAGCAGTACTTC. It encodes CASSQYSPGIYEQYF.

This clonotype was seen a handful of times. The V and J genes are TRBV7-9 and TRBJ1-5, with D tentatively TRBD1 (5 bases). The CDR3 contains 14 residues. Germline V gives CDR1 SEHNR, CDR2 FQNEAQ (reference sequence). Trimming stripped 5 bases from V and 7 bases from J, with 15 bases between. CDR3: CASSLMGGGQPQHF. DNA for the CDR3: TGTGCCAGCAGCCTTATGGGGGGTGGCCAGCCCCAGCATTTT. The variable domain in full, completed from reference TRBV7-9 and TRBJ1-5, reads DTGVSQNPRHKITKRGQNVTFRCDPISEHNRLYWYRQTLGQGPEFLTYFQNEAQLEKSRLLSDRFSAERPKGSFSTLEIQRTEQGDSAMYLCASSLMGGGQPQHFGDGTRLSIL.

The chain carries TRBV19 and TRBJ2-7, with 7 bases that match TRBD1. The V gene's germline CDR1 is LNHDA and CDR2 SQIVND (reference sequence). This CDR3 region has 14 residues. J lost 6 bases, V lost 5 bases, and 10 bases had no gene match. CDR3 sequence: CASSAPRTGGEQYF. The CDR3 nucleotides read TGTGCCAGTAGTGCACCCCGGACAGGAGGCGAGCAGTACTTC.

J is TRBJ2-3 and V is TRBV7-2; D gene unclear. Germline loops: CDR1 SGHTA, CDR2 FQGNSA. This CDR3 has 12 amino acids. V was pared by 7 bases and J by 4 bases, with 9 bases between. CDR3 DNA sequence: TGTGCCAGCACCTCCTTACCAGATACGCAGTATTTT. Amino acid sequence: CASTSLPDTQYF.

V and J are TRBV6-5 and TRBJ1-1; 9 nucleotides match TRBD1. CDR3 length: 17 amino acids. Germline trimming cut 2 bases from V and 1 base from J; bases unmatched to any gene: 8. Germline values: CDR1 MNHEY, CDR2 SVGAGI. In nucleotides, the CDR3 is TGTGCCAGCAGTTACCAAACAGGGGGCAGGAGGAACACTGAAGCTTTCTTT. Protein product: CASSYQTGGRRNTEAFF.

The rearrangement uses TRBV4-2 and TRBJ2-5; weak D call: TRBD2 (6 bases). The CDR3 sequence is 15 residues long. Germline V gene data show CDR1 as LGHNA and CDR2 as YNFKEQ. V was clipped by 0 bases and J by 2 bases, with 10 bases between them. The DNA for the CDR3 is TGTGCCAGCAGCCAAGAGGCGGGAATGCAAGAGACCCAGTACTTC. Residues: CASSQEAGMQETQYF.

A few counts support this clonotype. CDR3 sequence (DNA): TGCGCCAGCAGCCAAGATCCCCTAGAGACCCAGTACTTC. Protein product: CASSQDPLETQYF. The V gene is TRBV4-1, the J gene TRBJ2-5; D is unresolved. Germline CDR1 is MGHRA and CDR2 is YSYEKL. Trimming pared 0 bases from V and 4 bases from J, leaving 6 bases between. The CDR3 is made up of 13 amino acids.

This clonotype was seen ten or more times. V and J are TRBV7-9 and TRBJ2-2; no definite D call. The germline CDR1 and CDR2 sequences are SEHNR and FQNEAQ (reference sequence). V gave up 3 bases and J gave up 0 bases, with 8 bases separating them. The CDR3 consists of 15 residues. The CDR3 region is CASSFGRTNTGELFF. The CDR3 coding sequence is TGTGCCAGCAGCTTTGGACGGACGAACACCGGGGAGCTGTTTTTT.

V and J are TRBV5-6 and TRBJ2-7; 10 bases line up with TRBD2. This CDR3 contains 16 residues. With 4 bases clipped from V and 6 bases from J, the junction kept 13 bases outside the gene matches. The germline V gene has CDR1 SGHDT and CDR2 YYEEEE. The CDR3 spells CASSHDSLAGVPEQYF. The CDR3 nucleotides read TGTGCCAGCAGCCATGATAGTCTAGCGGGAGTACCCGAGCAGTACTTC.

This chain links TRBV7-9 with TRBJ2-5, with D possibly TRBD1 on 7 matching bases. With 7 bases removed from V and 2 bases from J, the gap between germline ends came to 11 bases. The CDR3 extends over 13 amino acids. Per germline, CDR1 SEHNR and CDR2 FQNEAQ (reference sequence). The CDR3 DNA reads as TGTGCCAGCACCGCGGGACAGCAAGAGACCCAGTACTTC. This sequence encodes CASTAGQQETQYF.

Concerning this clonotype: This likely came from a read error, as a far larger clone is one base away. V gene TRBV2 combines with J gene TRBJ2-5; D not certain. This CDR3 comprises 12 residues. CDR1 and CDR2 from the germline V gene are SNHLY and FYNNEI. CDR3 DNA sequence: TGTGCCAGCAGTCTGAACCAAGAGACCCGGTACTTC. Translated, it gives CASSLNQETRYF.

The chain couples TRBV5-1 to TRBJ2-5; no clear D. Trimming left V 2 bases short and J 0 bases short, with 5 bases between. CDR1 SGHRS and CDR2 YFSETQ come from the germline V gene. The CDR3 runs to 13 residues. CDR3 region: CASSFGYQETQYF. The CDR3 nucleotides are TGCGCCAGCAGCTTTGGGTACCAAGAGACCCAGTACTTC.

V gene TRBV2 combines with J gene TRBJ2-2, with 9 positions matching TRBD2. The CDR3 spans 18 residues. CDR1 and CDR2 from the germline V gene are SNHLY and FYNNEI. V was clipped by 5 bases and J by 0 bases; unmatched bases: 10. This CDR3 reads CASSFSGRKATNTGELFF. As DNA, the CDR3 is TGTGCCAGCAGTTTTAGCGGGAGAAAAGCGACGAACACCGGGGAGCTGTTTTTT. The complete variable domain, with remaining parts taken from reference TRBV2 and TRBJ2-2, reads EPEVTQTPSHQVTQMGQEVILRCVPISNHLYFYWYRQILGQKVEFLVSFYNNEISEKSEIFDDQFSVERPDGSNFTLKIRSTKLEDSAMYFCASSFSGRKATNTGELFFGEGSRLTVL.

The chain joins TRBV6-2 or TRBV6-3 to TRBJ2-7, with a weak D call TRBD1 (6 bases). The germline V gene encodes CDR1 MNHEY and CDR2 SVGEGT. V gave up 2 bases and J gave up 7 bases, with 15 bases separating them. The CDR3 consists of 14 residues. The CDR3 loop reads CASSYMGATREQYF. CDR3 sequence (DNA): TGTGCCAGCAGTTACATGGGGGCAACAAGAGAGCAGTACTTC.

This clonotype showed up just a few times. The chain's CDR3 is CAITPTSGLNTGELFF. The CDR3 bases are TGTGCCATCACCCCGACTAGCGGGTTAAACACCGGGGAGCTGTTTTTT. This rearrangement joins TRBV10-3 to TRBJ2-2; 10 bases line up with TRBD2. Trimming at V came to 7 bases and at J to 2 bases, leaving 7 bases not matched to a gene. This CDR3 has 16 residues. Germline V gene lookup returns CDR1 ENHRY and CDR2 SYGVKD.